This T cell receptor beta chain was retrieved from a study of T cell responses to AZD1222 COVID-19 vaccine listed by TCRdb under 2021. Concerning the study at large: AZD1222 recipients whose second dose came at about 4 weeks and those whose second dose came at about 12 weeks were combined into one group, since spike-specific TCR depth and breadth did not differ between the two schedules. Trial participants were enrolled into age subgroups of 18-55, 56-69 and 70-plus years, which contained around 150, 29 and 61 TCR-sequenced participants, respectively. TCR sequencing was performed for roughly 250 trial participants, of whom around 210 were given two doses of AZD1222 and approximately 25 were given two doses of MenACWY control vaccine. What the research found in general, with its limitations: Vaccine-associated CD4 TCRs spanned the whole spike protein, with dominant responses in regions 160-218 and 743-854. No day 14 peak-response samples were available, so repertoires were characterized only after the peak T cell response. Participants were mostly white British, with more females than males. The authors suggested clonal diversity may have been underestimated. Epitopes outside the regions mutated in the B.1.351 and B.1.1.7 variants were reportedly recognized by nearly half of the unique spike-specific TCRs. In the small 56-69-year group, the increase in depth fell short of significance, most likely because of low power. After two AZD1222 doses, spike-specific TCR breadth and depth were significantly higher than at day 0 and than in MenACWY recipients. Conclusions about previously exposed vaccinees are limited, since just five or six AZD1222 recipients were seropositive for SARS-CoV-2 at baseline.

According to the study, the label for this sample's time point signals: baseline before first vaccination. The vaccinee samples were drawn from two UK trials, COV001 and COV002, one of which was a single-blind randomized controlled phase 2/3 trial testing AZD1222 (ChAdOx1 nCoV-19) in healthy adults. For TCRbeta chain sequencing, PBMC samples were collected from trial participants at day 0 and at day 28 after the second dose. Points on this clone: Its recognized antigen is unknown. Qualities for individual bases were not recorded, and no much larger clone is one base off.

The CDR3 regions of human TCRbeta chains were analyzed by immunosequencing. As for how the authors treated the data: TCRs in the repertoires were matched against a reference library of SARS-CoV-2-specific TCRs that had been generated with the MIRA antigen-specificity platform. Breadth was defined as the fraction of unique TCRs that were SARS-CoV-2-associated. Depth was defined as the fraction of total T cells that were SARS-CoV-2-associated. Each spike-specific TCR was assigned to its reactive spike region and to a CD4 or CD8 class using the MIRA data. Log10-transformed breadth and depth values were compared by one-way ANOVA with Sidak's multiple comparisons tests. TCRdb carries this immuneACCESS record with in-frame sequences only. Its versions omit some clonotypes, under half of them owing to an unresolved V gene in the studies checked, with the rest unexplained. D and trimming come from the DNA, and the V and J calls and clone size come from that table. Present in this sample are about 140,000 clones, 80% to 95% of which were seen just once. The top ten clonotypes cover roughly 5.1% of the sample.

This material consisted of peripheral blood, taken on day 0 of AZD1222 vaccination. This clonotype was sampled from an adult in good health.

The CDR3 corresponds to CASSIEQGWSQPQHF. In nucleotide form, the sequence is TGTGCCAGTAGTATAGAACAGGGATGGAGCCAGCCCCAGCATTTT. The sequence is built from TRBV19 and TRBJ1-5; TRBD1 could be the D gene, as 6 bases match. V is reduced by 0 bases and J by 7 bases, leaving a spacing of 13 bases between them. Inclusive of the bounding cysteine and phenylalanine, the CDR3 is 15 residues long. Here the CDR3 DNA is all that survives: 45 bases in frame from base 1. The germline V gene (reference sequence) yields LNHDA for CDR1 and SQIVND for CDR2. With all but the CDR3 taken from the reference TRBV19 and TRBJ1-5 genes, the full variable domain is: DGGITQSPKYLFRKEGQNVTLSCEQNLNHDAMYWYRQDPGQGLRLIYYSQIVNDFQKGDIAEGYSVSREKKESFPLTVTSAQKNPTAFYLCASSIEQGWSQPQHFGDGTRLSIL.